Here is one T cell receptor (beta chain) with its context. Only a few counts were recorded for this clone. Its target antigen remains unknown. The input lacks base qualities; no much larger clone sits a single base away. TCRbeta CDR3 regions were amplified from genomic DNA using the immunoSEQ Assay, a bias-controlled multiplex PCR. The paper's processing steps were these. Nucleated cell counts per sample were estimated from amplification of reference gene primers within the assay. To quantify the absolute abundance of each unique TCRbeta CDR3 rearrangement, sequence reads were collapsed and filtered. For each sample, productive Simpson clonality was calculated as the square root of Simpson's diversity index over productive rearrangements. This immuneACCESS table, as held by TCRdb, lists in-frame sequences with V and J called but not all clones. Of the missing ones, under half trace to an unresolved V gene in checked studies; the others have no known cause. V, J and clone size reflect that table, while D and trimming were determined from the DNA. Here the sample has under 150,000 clones; roughly 79% occur a single time. In total, the top ten clones hold approximately 7% of the sample.

The entry originates in a study of blood T cell repertoires in COVID-19 (dated by TCRdb to the early 2020s). Regarding the study in general: Samples covering the acute and convalescent phases of COVID-19 were provided by collaborators in the United States, Italy and Spain. Samples came from the ongoing ImmuneRACE study (first 160 participants) plus 1,254 subjects from 6 global collaborators. A de-identified subject ID, COVID-19 status, age in years and sex were almost always included in the sample metadata. The repertoires were released in a freely available public database meant as a resource for research on the immune response to SARS-CoV-2. The prospective study material was composed of cDNA or gDNA derived from T cells, B-cell-depleted T cells, or PBMCs. Deeply sampled blood TCRbeta repertoires from subjects exposed to, actively infected with, or recovered from COVID-19 were included in the dataset. Where available, HLA class I and class II types were obtained from metadata supplied by the sample provider rather than from assay-based typing.

Results the study describes overall, beyond this receptor: How much clinical and demographic metadata was included differed by source and by participant, and the metadata was provided uncurated.

Each collaborating institution followed its own protocols to collect whole blood in K2EDTA tubes. Collaborator samples were shipped for TCRbeta analysis as frozen whole blood, isolated PBMCs, or DNA extracted from either sample type. The CDR3, cysteine through phenylalanine, is 17 amino acids long. Left in the record is the CDR3 DNA by itself, 51 bases read in frame from the first base. V is pruned by 0 bases and J by 7 bases, leaving 12 bases of the junction without a gene match. From a lookup of the germline V gene, CDR1 and CDR2 are SGHDT and YYEEEE. Material: peripheral blood. The rearranged chain carries TRBV5-6 and TRBJ1-2; 10 central nucleotides agree with TRBD1. The clonotype was recovered from a man aged 65 to 79 with active or convalescent COVID-19. CDR3 region: CASSLVGQGQGLVGYTF. In nucleotides, the sequence is TGTGCCAGCAGCTTGGTGGGACAGGGACAGGGGCTAGTTGGCTACACCTTC.